The clone carrying this T cell receptor beta chain came up a few times. Its specificity is not known. Primed by a sample-barcoded 5' primer and a J-beta primer mix, a second PCR proceeded for about 6 to 11 cycles. Every sample produced at least 3 million CDR3-containing paired-end reads. TCRdb used MiXCR to reprocess the 5' RACE reads, holding one entry per CDR3 protein. The table lists fewer than 2,000,000 distinct CDR3 sequences, 39% of them singletons. The data belong to a study of blood T cells in healthy people across ages. Study-level findings and limits: Among T cells, TCR beta diversity per million cells dropped roughly linearly as age rose.

This CDR3 has 15 residues. The ends lost 1 base at V and 5 bases at J; junction bases unmatched: 7. In germline, CDR1 is SGHAT, CDR2 FQNNGV. V gene TRBV11-2 combines with J gene TRBJ2-5; 7 bases are shared with TRBD2. The clonotype was recovered from a human donor in good health. Sequencing was done on a sample of blood. CDR3 amino acids: CASSLVRLAAETQYF. CDR3 nucleotide sequence: TGTGCCAGCAGCTTAGTACGACTAGCCGCGGAGACCCAGTACTTC.